These 15 T cell receptor beta chains came from one sample sequenced in a study of vaccination and CD4 T cells after COVID-19 (dated by TCRdb to the early 2020s). No antigen is known for these receptors. Receptors were amplified or captured by PCR. The listed sequencing device is Illumina iSeq 100. TCR sequencing of DNA from cultured CD4+ T cells used the Oncomine TCR Beta short-read assay at the Johns Hopkins FTIC core. TCRdb trimmed public reads at Q25 via fastp, called clones via MiXCR and kept in-frame beta chains. Every distinct CDR3 protein forms one entry, paired with its most common genes and DNA. The sample table holds roughly 20,000 distinct CDR3 sequences, of which approximately 42% were seen once. In total, the top ten clones hold roughly a quarter of the sample. The intended sense of this specimen's treatment or condition label: approximately 9-day PBMC culture with coronavirus spike peptide pools or control peptides (ViraFEST assay).

The sample was CD4+ T cells from blood, cultured in vitro, taken before SARS-CoV-2 vaccination. Receptor source: a human donor who received a COVID-19 vaccine.

The chain employs TRBV30 and TRBJ2-6; D not resolved. The CDR3 is 14 residues long. The V gene lost 4 bases and the J gene lost 4 bases, with 11 bases spanning the gap. Germline CDR1 is GTSNPN and CDR2 is SVGIG (reference sequence). The CDR3 coding sequence is TGTGCCTGGACGGGTAGCTTCGGGGCCAACGTCCTGACTTTC. Its protein product is CAWTGSFGANVLTF.

The chain uses TRBV20-1 and TRBJ1-4; 7 bases map to TRBD1. This CDR3 is built from 16 residues. V gave up 6 bases and J gave up 0 bases; unmatched junction bases: 10. Germline CDR1 reads DFQATT; CDR2 reads SNEGSKA (reference sequence). The chain's CDR3 is CSARLPTGATNEKLFF. The DNA of the CDR3 is TGCAGTGCCAGACTCCCCACAGGGGCAACTAATGAAAAACTGTTTTTT.

This clonotype showed up just a few times. This sequence joins TRBV20-1 and TRBJ2-3; 11 bases map to TRBD2. The CDR3 has 16 residues. Germline CDR1 is DFQATT and CDR2 is SNEGSKA (reference sequence). Trimming removed 3 bases from V and 4 bases from J; junction bases left unmatched: 9. The CDR3 protein is CSASGFSGGESDTQYF. CDR3 in DNA: TGCAGTGCTAGTGGGTTTAGCGGGGGGGAATCAGATACGCAGTATTTT.

This clonotype came up a few times. This sequence joins TRBV5-4 and TRBJ1-2; D uncertain. Trimming removed 4 bases from V and 4 bases from J, with 11 bases in between. Germline V gene sequence: CDR1 SGHNT, CDR2 YYREEE (reference sequence). The CDR3 consists of 13 residues. CDR3 nucleotide sequence: TGTGCCAGCAGCCACTCATACAGCTATGGCTACACCTTC. Residues: CASSHSYSYGYTF.

V is TRBV24-1 and J is TRBJ1-4; tentatively, D is TRBD1 (6 bases). Trimming removed 6 bases at V and 8 bases at J, with 12 bases between. The CDR3 totals 13 residues. Germline V gene data show CDR1 as KGHDR and CDR2 as SFDVKD. The CDR3 DNA reads as TGTGCCACCAGTAAACCAGGGACAGAAAAACTGTTTTTT. Encoded protein: CATSKPGTEKLFF.

A few counts support this clonotype. The chain couples TRBV6-1 to TRBJ2-5, with D unresolved. The V end was cut by 1 base, the J end by 3 bases, with 6 bases between. The CDR3 has 13 residues. Germline assignment: CDR1 MNHNS and CDR2 SASEGT. The CDR3 region has the DNA TGTGCCAGCAGTGAAGTGATTAAAGAGACCCAGTACTTC. Protein sequence: CASSEVIKETQYF.

V gene TRBV20-1 combines with J gene TRBJ1-2, with D unclear. The V and J ends lost 2 bases and 3 bases respectively, with 25 bases between them. The CDR3 runs to 18 residues. Per the germline V gene, CDR1 is DFQATT and CDR2 is SNEGSKA (reference sequence). The CDR3, as DNA: TGCAGTGCTAGAAGTGACATAAACGTTGACCCGTTTGACTATGGCTACACCTTC. Translation gives CSARSDINVDPFDYGYTF.

J is TRBJ1-2 and V is TRBV30; D is perhaps TRBD1 (6 bases). Germline CDR1 is GTSNPN and CDR2 is SVGIG (reference sequence). The CDR3 loop spans 14 amino acids. The germline V and J ends were trimmed by 0 bases and 4 bases, with 12 bases remaining between them. CDR3 DNA sequence: TGTGCCTGGAGTGTAACGGGGGCCGGCTATGGCTACACCTTC. Translation gives CAWSVTGAGYGYTF.

There are a few counts of this clonotype. The chain links TRBV7-2 to TRBJ2-5; D not certain. This CDR3 region has 13 residues. Trimming stripped 7 bases from V and 1 base from J, with 10 bases between. Germline CDR1 and CDR2: SGHTA and FQGNSA. CDR3 amino acids: CASTTYSQETQYF. CDR3 in DNA: TGTGCCAGCACCACTTACTCCCAAGAGACCCAGTACTTC.

This chain links TRBV2 with TRBJ2-7; the D gene is possibly TRBD2 (6 bases). The CDR3 totals 11 residues. V lost 9 bases to trimming and J lost 1 base, with 7 bases between them. Germline V gene sequence: CDR1 SNHLY, CDR2 FYNNEI. CDR3 residues: CASGLSYEQYF. The CDR3 DNA is TGTGCCAGTGGACTATCCTACGAGCAGTACTTC.

The J gene is TRBJ2-3, the V gene TRBV10-1, with 8 bases lining up with TRBD1. The CDR3 totals 14 residues. Unmatched junction bases numbered 1, after V lost 1 base and J lost 4 bases. CDR1 and CDR2 (germline): WNHNN, SYGVQD (reference sequence). The CDR3 loop is CASSEWDRPDTQYF. CDR3 in DNA: TGCGCCAGCAGTGAGTGGGACAGGCCAGATACGCAGTATTTT.

The chain has TRBV19 and TRBJ1-1; maybe TRBD1 (5 bases). This CDR3 has 14 amino acids. Trimming left V 5 bases short and J 1 base short, with 11 bases between. CDR1 and CDR2 (germline): LNHDA, SQIVND (reference sequence). DNA of the CDR3: TGTGCCAGTAGTCACCGACAGCCGAACACTGAAGCTTTCTTT. Protein: CASSHRQPNTEAFF.

This clonotype was detected only a few times. This chain joins TRBV2 and TRBJ1-1; TRBD1 agrees at 7 bases. This CDR3 region has 13 residues. With 7 bases clipped from V and 4 bases from J, the junction kept 6 bases outside the gene matches. Per germline, CDR1 SNHLY and CDR2 FYNNEI. The DNA of the CDR3 is TGTGCCAGCACCGAGAACAGGGGCACTGAAGCTTTCTTT. It yields the protein CASTENRGTEAFF.

This clonotype was found a few times. The CDR3 DNA reads as TGTGCCTGGTCGGGGGGCCAAGATACGCAGTATTTT. This gives the protein CAWSGGQDTQYF. The chain has TRBV30 and TRBJ2-3; TRBD2 is a possible D gene (7 bases). V dropped 5 bases and J dropped 5 bases, with 11 bases sitting between them. This CDR3 contains 12 residues. CDR1 is GTSNPN and CDR2 is SVGIG in the germline V gene (reference sequence).

J is TRBJ2-5 and V is TRBV27; the match to TRBD2 covers 8 bases. Losses at the gene ends were 2 bases for V and 5 bases for J; bases not matched to a gene: 1. Germline loops: CDR1 MNHEY, CDR2 SMNVEV (reference sequence). CDR3 length: 13 amino acids. CDR3: CASSLVAGETQYF. CDR3 DNA: TGTGCCAGCAGTTTAGTAGCGGGGGAGACCCAGTACTTC.